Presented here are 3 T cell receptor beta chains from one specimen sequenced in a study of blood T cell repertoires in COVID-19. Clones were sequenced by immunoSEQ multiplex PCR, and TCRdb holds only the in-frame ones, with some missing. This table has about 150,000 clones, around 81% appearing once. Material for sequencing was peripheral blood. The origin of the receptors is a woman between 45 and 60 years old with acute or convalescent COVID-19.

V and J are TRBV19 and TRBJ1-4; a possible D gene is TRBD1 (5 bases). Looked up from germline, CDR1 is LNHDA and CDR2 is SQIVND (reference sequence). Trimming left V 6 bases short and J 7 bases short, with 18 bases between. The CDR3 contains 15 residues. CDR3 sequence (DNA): TGTGCCAGTAGAAATGTAGGGGCCCTTGGTGAAAAACTGTTTTTT. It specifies CASRNVGALGEKLFF.

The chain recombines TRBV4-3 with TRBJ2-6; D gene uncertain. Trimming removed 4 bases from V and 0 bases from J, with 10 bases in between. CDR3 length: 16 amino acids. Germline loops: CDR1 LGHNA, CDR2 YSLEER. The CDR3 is CASSPDTDSGANVLTF. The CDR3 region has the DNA TGCGCCAGCAGCCCCGACACCGACTCTGGGGCCAACGTCCTGACTTTC.

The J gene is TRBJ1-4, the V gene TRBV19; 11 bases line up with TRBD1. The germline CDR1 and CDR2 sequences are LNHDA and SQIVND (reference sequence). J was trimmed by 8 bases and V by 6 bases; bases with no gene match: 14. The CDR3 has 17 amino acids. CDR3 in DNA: TGTGCCAGTAGCAGGACAGGGGGCAGCCTTTGGGAGGAAAAACTGTTTTTT. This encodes CASSRTGGSLWEEKLFF.